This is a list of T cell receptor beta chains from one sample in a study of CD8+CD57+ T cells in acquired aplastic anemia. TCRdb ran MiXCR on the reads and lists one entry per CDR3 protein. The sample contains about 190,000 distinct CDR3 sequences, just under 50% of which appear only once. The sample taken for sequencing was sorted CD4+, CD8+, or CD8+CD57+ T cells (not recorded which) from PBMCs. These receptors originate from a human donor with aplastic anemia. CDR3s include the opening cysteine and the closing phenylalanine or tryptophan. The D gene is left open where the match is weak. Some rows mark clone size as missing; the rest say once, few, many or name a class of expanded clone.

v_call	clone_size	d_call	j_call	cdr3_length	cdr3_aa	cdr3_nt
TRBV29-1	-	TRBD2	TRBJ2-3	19	CSVEVPPGTSGGLTDTQYF	TGCAGCGTTGAAGTTCCCCCGGGTACTAGCGGGGGGCTGACAGATACGCAGTATTTT
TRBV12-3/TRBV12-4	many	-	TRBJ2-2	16	CASSFAAGLNTGELFF	TGTGCCAGCAGTTTTGCAGCTGGGTTAAACACCGGGGAGCTGTTTTTT
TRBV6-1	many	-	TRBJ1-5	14	CASTHRGENQPQHF	TGTGCCAGCACCCACCGGGGAGAGAATCAGCCCCAGCATTTT
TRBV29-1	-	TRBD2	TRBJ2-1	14	CSVLTSGSVYEQFF	TGCAGCGTCCTTACTAGCGGGAGTGTCTATGAGCAGTTCTTC
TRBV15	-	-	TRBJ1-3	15	CATSRESGSGNTIYF	TGTGCCACCAGCAGAGAGAGTGGCTCTGGAAACACCATATATTTT
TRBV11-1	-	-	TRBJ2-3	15	CASSLGTAYTDTQYF	TGTGCCAGCAGCTTGGGGACTGCCTACACAGATACGCAGTATTTT
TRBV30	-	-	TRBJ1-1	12	CAWRPTRAEAFF	TGTGCCTGGAGACCAACAAGGGCCGAAGCTTTCTTT
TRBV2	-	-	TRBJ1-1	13	CASRGWEQLEAFF	TGTGCCAGCAGGGGGTGGGAGCAGTTGGAAGCTTTCTTT
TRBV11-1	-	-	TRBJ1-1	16	CASSDYRGAMNTEAFF	TGTGCCAGCAGCGACTATCGGGGGGCTATGAACACTGAAGCTTTCTTT
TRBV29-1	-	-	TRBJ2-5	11	CSAGRQETQYF	TGCAGCGCGGGCAGGCAAGAGACCCAGTACTTC
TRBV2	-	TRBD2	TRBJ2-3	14	CASRTSGGADTQYF	TGTGCCAGCAGGACTAGCGGGGGGGCAGATACGCAGTATTTT
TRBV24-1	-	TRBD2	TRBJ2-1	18	CATSETGTSVDSYNEQFF	TGTGCCACCAGTGAAACCGGGACTAGCGTGGACAGTTACAATGAGCAGTTCTTC
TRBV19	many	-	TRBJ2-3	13	CASSFRGTDTQYF	TGTGCCAGTAGTTTCCGGGGGACAGATACGCAGTATTTT
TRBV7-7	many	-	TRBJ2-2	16	CASSSNPDLNTGELFF	TGTGCTAGCAGTTCAAACCCAGACCTGAACACCGGGGAGCTGTTTTTT
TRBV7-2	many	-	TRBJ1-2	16	CASSLADSPHFYGYTF	TGTGCCAGCAGCTTAGCGGACAGTCCCCATTTCTATGGCTACACCTTC
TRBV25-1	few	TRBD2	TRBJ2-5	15	CASSEPAGKQETQYF	TGTGCCAGCAGTGAACCAGCGGGGAAACAAGAGACCCAGTACTTC
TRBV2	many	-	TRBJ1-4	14	CASGVNGPSEKLFF	TGTGCCAGCGGAGTGAACGGTCCCAGTGAAAAACTGTTTTTT
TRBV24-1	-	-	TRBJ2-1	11	CATSDELEQFF	TGTGCCACCAGTGATGAACTAGAGCAGTTCTTC
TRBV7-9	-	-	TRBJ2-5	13	CASRPGVRETQYF	TGTGCCAGCAGGCCGGGGGTAAGAGAGACCCAGTACTTC
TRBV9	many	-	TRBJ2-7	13	CASSVSDVGEQYF	TGTGCCAGCAGCGTAAGCGACGTCGGCGAGCAGTACTTC
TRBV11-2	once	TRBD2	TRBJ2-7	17	CASSLELAGGLLDEQYF	TGTGCCAGCAGCTTGGAACTAGCGGGGGGCCTCCTGGACGAGCAGTACTTC
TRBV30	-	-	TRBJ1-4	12	CAWSPRGEKLFF	TGTGCCTGGAGCCCAAGAGGTGAAAAACTGTTTTTT
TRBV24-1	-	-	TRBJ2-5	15	CATSDLIQGGETQYF	TGTGCCACCAGTGATTTGATACAGGGTGGGGAGACCCAGTACTTC
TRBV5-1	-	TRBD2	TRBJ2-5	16	CASSPGLGLTHETQYF	TGCGCCAGCAGCCCTGGACTAGGACTCACACATGAGACCCAGTACTTC
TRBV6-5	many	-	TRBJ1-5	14	CASSYSVGYQPQHF	TGTGCCAGCAGTTACTCAGTGGGATATCAGCCCCAGCATTTT
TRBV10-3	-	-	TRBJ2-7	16	CAITRSLLADSYEQYF	TGTGCCATCACCCGAAGCTTATTAGCGGACTCCTACGAGCAGTACTTC
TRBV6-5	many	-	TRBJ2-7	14	CASSQGFSSYEQYF	TGTGCCAGCAGCCAAGGATTTAGCTCCTACGAGCAGTACTTC
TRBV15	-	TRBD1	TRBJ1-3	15	CATTTDRVVGNTIYF	TGTGCCACCACTACGGACAGGGTCGTTGGAAACACCATATATTTT
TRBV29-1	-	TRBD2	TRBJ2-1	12	CSVGEGRNEQFF	TGCAGCGTTGGGGAGGGGCGGAATGAGCAGTTCTTC
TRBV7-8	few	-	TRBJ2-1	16	CASSSPVGTNYNEQFF	TGTGCCAGCAGCTCCCCGGTGGGGACAAATTACAATGAGCAGTTCTTC
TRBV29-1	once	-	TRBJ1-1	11	CSVPGAVEAFF	TGCAGCGTCCCTGGCGCGGTTGAAGCTTTCTTT
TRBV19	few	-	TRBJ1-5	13	CASQLGSYQPQHF	TGTGCCAGCCAATTGGGGTCTTATCAGCCCCAGCATTTT
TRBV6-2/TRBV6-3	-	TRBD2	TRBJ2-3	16	CASSSTSGSNTDTQYF	TGTGCCAGCAGTTCTACTAGCGGGAGTAACACAGATACGCAGTATTTT
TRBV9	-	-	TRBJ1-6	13	CASGTGNHSPLHF	TGTGCCAGCGGAACGGGAAACCATTCACCCCTCCACTTT
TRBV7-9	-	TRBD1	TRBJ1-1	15	CASSSPGQGYTEAFF	TGTGCCAGCAGCTCACCGGGACAGGGATACACTGAAGCTTTCTTT
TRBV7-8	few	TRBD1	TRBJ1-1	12	CASRPQGTEAFF	TGTGCCAGCAGACCACAGGGGACTGAAGCTTTCTTT
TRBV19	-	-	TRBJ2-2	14	CASSTWESRGELFF	TGTGCCAGTAGTACCTGGGAGTCGCGCGGGGAGCTGTTTTTT
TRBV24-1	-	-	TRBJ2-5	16	CATGDRRPRYQETQYF	TGTGCCACCGGGGATAGGAGACCCAGGTACCAAGAGACCCAGTACTTC
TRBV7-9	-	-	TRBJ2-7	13	CASSLLTGYEQYF	TGTGCCAGCAGCCTACTGACAGGCTACGAGCAGTACTTC
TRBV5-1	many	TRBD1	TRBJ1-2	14	CASGGGQANYGYTF	TGCGCCAGCGGAGGTGGACAGGCAAACTATGGCTACACCTTC
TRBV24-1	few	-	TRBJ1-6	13	CATSASGGSPLHF	TGTGCCACCAGTGCTAGTGGGGGTTCACCCCTCCACTTT
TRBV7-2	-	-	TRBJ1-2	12	CASSLALNGYTF	TGTGCCAGCAGCTTAGCACTCAATGGCTACACCTTC
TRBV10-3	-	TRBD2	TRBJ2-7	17	CAISEALAGVVSYEQYF	TGTGCCATCAGTGAGGCTCTAGCGGGAGTGGTATCCTACGAGCAGTACTTC
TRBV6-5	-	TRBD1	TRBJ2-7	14	CASSYSGQGFEQYF	TGTGCCAGCAGTTACTCGGGACAGGGCTTCGAGCAGTACTTC
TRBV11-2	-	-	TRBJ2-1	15	CVSSPLLDRYNEQFF	TGTGTCAGCAGCCCACTGCTGGACAGATACAATGAGCAGTTCTTC
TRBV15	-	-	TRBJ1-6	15	CATSRGRGVESPLHF	TGTGCCACCAGCAGAGGAAGGGGGGTCGAATCACCCCTCCACTTT
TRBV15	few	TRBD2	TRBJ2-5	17	CATSRPGTSGMGETQYF	TGTGCCACCAGCAGACCCGGGACTAGCGGGATGGGAGAGACCCAGTACTTC
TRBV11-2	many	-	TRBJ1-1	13	CASSLGTRTEAFF	TGTGCCAGCAGCTTGGGGACTCGCACTGAAGCTTTCTTT
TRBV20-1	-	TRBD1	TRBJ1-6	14	CSARGQGVNSPLHF	TGCAGTGCTCGTGGACAGGGAGTCAATTCACCCCTCCACTTT
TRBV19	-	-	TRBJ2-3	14	CASTSLSGADTQYF	TGTGCCAGTACCTCACTGAGCGGAGCGGATACGCAGTATTTT
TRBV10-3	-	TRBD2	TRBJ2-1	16	CAISESGGRSTHEQFF	TGTGCCATCAGTGAGTCTGGCGGGAGGAGTACACATGAGCAGTTCTTC
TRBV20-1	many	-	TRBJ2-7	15	CSASIAAASSYEQYF	TGCAGTGCTAGTATTGCGGCAGCCAGCTCCTACGAGCAGTACTTC
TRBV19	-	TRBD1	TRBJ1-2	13	CASRGQAVYGYTF	TGTGCCAGTAGAGGACAGGCCGTCTATGGCTACACCTTC
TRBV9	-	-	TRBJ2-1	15	CASSVVASAYNEQFF	TGTGCCAGCAGCGTAGTAGCTAGCGCCTACAATGAGCAGTTCTTC
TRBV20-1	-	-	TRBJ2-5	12	CSASSGPGTQYF	TGCAGTGCTAGCAGCGGCCCAGGGACCCAGTACTTC
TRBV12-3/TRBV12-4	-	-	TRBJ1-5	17	CASSLARQGRSNQPQHF	TGTGCCAGCAGTTTAGCGCGTCAGGGTCGGAGCAATCAGCCCCAGCATTTT
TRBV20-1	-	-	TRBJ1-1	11	CSAPGNTEAFF	TGCAGTGCACCGGGGAACACTGAAGCTTTCTTT